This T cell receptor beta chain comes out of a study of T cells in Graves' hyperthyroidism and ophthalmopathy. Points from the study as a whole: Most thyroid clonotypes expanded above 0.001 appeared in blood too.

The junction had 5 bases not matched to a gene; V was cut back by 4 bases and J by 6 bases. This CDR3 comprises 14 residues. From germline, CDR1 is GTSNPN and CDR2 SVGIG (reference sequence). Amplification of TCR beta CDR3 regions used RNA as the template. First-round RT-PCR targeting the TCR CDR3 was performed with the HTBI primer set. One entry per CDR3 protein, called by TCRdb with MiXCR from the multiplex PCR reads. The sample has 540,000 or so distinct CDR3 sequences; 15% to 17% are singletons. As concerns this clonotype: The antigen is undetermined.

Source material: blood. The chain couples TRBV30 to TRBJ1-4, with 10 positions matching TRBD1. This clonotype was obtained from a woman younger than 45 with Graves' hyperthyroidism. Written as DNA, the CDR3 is TGTGCCTGGACGACCGGGACAGGGGATGAAAAACTGTTTTTT. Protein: CAWTTGTGDEKLFF.